This is a list of T cell receptor beta chains from one sample in a study of early T cells in non-severe SARS-CoV-2 infection. TCRdb re-called the 5' RACE reads with MiXCR, one entry per CDR3 protein. The sample includes fewer than 65,000 distinct CDR3 sequences, around 8.5% of them seen just once. The sample was whole blood. The receptor source for this set is an adult who was a healthcare worker with PCR-confirmed SARS-CoV-2 infection or an uninfected control (not recorded which). The CDR3 runs from the conserved cysteine through the conserved F or W. The D gene is left open where the match is weak. Clone size is not always given. Where it is, it says once, few, many or a class for expanded clones.

>TRBD2|TRBJ2-7|TRBV20-1|many
TGCAGTGCTAGAGGGACTAGCTTTAGCTACGAGCAGTACTTC
CSARGTSFSYEQYF
>.|TRBJ1-2|TRBV12-3/TRBV12-4|.
TGTGCCGGCACCTCGATGGCGGCCGGCTACACCTTC
CAGTSMAAGYTF
>.|TRBJ2-5|TRBV10-3|many
TGTGCCATCAGTGATTTTGGGTACCAAGAGACCCAGTACTTC
CAISDFGYQETQYF
>.|TRBJ1-1|TRBV21-1|.
TGTGCCAGCAGCAAAGCGAGACACCTGAACACTGAAGCTTTCTTT
CASSKARHLNTEAFF
>.|TRBJ1-1|TRBV6-1|.
TGTGCCAGCGAACTTCTAGGGGCCACTGAAGCTTTCTTT
CASELLGATEAFF
>.|TRBJ2-1|TRBV12-5|many
TGTGCTAGTGGTTTCAAGTACAATGAGCAGTTCTTC
CASGFKYNEQFF
>.|TRBJ1-2|TRBV13|many
TGTGCCAGCAGCCGGACCCTTGAATATGGCTACACCTTC
CASSRTLEYGYTF
>.|TRBJ1-1|TRBV15|.
TGTGCCACCAGTGGAGCCTGGGGAGTGAACACTGAAGCTTTCTTT
CATSGAWGVNTEAFF
>TRBD2|TRBJ2-3|TRBV5-5|.
TGTGCCAGCAGCTTGGCCACCGGGAGGGGAGATACGCAGTATTTT
CASSLATGRGDTQYF
>.|TRBJ1-3|TRBV10-3|.
TGTGCCATCAGTGAGTCCAGTACCGGAAACACCATATATTTT
CAISESSTGNTIYF
>TRBD1|TRBJ2-7|TRBV18|few
TGTGCCAGCTCACCCGGACAGGGAACGAGCGAGCAGTACTTC
CASSPGQGTSEQYF
>TRBD2|TRBJ2-5|TRBV12-5|.
TGTGCTAGTGGTTCCCTCTGGGGGGGGGAAGAGACCCAGTACTTC
CASGSLWGGEETQYF
>.|TRBJ1-1|TRBV29-1|.
TGCAGCGTTGAATTTGGGCAGAGCTCCGAAGCTTTCTTT
CSVEFGQSSEAFF
>.|TRBJ2-5|TRBV30|few
TGTGCCTGGGGAAGAGAGACCCAGTACTTC
CAWGRETQYF
>.|TRBJ2-3|TRBV6-1|.
TGTGCCAGCATCTCTGGGAAGGGCACAGATACGCAGTATTTT
CASISGKGTDTQYF
>.|TRBJ1-4|TRBV29-1|few
TGCAGCGTTGAAAGGGCAGGAAGACTAACTAATGAAAAACTGTTTTTT
CSVERAGRLTNEKLFF
>TRBD2|TRBJ2-3|TRBV7-6|few
TGTGCCAGCAGCCAGGGACTAACAGATACGCAGTATTTT
CASSQGLTDTQYF
>TRBD1|TRBJ1-1|TRBV29-1|few
TGCAGCGTTGGATGGGACAGGGTCAACACTGAAGCTTTCTTT
CSVGWDRVNTEAFF